The sequence of this T cell receptor (beta chain) was determined in a study of T cells in Graves' hyperthyroidism and ophthalmopathy. RNA transcripts gave rise to amplified TCR beta CDR3 regions. When the TCR CDR3 underwent first-round RT-PCR, the HTBI primer set was used. TCRdb reanalysed the multiplex PCR reads using MiXCR and keeps one entry per CDR3 protein. The repertoire includes approximately 500,000 distinct CDR3 sequences, 46% of them detected once, and roughly 8.2% sits in the top ten. Uncontrolled infection, other autoimmune disease, pregnancy or lactation led to exclusion. Comments on this clonotype: A junction end diverges from the germline sequence, so it may reflect a read error.

The CDR3 length is 12 residues. Germline values: CDR1 LNHNV, CDR2 YYDKDF (reference sequence). The sample was peripheral blood or thyroid tissue (not recorded which). This receptor was taken from a woman in her late teens or twenties with Graves' hyperthyroidism. The chain has TRBV15 and TRBJ1-2, with 8 bases aligning to TRBD1. CDR3 DNA sequence: TGTGCCACCAGCAGACTAGCGGGACAGGCACTTTTC. Translated: CATSRLAGQALF.